Included here is one TCR beta chain sequence, with context. Its target is not known. The sample originates from a study of cytomegalovirus exposure and HLA in healthy donors. Study-wide points: One later analysis reportedly identified an Asian-associated ancestry cluster that showed fewer N-insertions than the 666-donor mean. Analysis performed later found 16,951 TCR beta sequences associated with HLA alleles at 0.05 false discovery rate.

Per germline, CDR1 SGHTA and CDR2 FQGNSA. Trimming took 0 bases from V and 8 from J, leaving 10 bases between them. The CDR3 contains 13 residues. The PCR made use of 60 Vbeta and 13 Jbeta primers. Clones were sequenced by immunoSEQ multiplex PCR, and TCRdb holds only the in-frame ones, with some missing. The sample lists around 150,000 clones, around 79% occurring once. The receptor was isolated from a man younger than 45 in good health and CMV-seropositive. The sequencing input was PBMCs. The chain recombines TRBV7-2 with TRBJ1-2; perhaps TRBD1 as D (5 bases). The CDR3 DNA reads TGTGCCAGCAGCTTAGCGCAGGGTGAAGGCTACACCTTC. Amino acid sequence: CASSLAQGEGYTF.